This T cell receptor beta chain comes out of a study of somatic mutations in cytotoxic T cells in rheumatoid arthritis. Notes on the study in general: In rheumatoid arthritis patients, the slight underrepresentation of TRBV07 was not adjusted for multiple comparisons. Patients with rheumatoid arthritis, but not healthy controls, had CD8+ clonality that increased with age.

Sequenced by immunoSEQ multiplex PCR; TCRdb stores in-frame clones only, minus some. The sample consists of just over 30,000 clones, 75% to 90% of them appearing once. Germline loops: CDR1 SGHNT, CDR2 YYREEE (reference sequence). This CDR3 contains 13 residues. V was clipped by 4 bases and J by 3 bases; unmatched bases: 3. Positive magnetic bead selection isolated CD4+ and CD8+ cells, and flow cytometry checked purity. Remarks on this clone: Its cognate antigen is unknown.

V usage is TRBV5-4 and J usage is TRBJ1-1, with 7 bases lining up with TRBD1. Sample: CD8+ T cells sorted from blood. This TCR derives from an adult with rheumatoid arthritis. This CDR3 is CASSATGDTEAFF. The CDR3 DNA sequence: TGTGCCAGCAGCGCCACAGGGGACACTGAAGCTTTCTTT.